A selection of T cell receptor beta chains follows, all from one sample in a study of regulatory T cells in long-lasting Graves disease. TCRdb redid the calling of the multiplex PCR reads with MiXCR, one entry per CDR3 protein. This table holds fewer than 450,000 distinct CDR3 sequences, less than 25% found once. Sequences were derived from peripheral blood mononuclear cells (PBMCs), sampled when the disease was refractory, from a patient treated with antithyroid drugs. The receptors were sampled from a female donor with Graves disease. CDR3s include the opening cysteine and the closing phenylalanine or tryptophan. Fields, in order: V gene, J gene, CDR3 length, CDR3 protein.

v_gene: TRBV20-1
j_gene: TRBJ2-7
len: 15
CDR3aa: CSARDGGQGASEQYF

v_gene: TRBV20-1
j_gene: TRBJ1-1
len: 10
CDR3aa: CSAWRFEAFF

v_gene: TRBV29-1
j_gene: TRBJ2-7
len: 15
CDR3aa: CSVVPGQGATYEQYF

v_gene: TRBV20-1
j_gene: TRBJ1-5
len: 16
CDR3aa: CSARGQGALVDQPQHF

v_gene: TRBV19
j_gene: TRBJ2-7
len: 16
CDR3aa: CASSKIAGLLTYEQYF

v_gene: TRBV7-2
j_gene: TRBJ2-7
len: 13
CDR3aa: CASSLAFSHEQYF

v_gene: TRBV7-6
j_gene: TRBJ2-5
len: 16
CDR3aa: CASSRSTGAGQETQYF

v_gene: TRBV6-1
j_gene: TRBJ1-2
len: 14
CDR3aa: CASSIDRVNYGYTF

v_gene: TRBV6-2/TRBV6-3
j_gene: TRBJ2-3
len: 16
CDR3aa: CASSYRGPVSTDTQYF

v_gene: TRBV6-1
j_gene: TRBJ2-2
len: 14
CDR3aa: CASRTGQAPGELFF

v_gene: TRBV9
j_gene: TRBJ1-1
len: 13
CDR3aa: CASSAGTGGEAFF

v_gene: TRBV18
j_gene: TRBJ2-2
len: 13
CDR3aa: CASSPGPERELFF

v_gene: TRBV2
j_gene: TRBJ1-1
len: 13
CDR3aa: CASTGGGRTEAFF

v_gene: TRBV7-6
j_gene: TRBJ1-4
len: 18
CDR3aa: CASSLRAIAGREFEKLFF

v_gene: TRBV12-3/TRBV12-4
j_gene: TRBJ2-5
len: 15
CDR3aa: CASSYRPLKGETQYF

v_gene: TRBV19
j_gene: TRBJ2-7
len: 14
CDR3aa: CASSPRDGSCEQYF

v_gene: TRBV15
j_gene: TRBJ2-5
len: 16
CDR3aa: CATSREGLAEQETQYF

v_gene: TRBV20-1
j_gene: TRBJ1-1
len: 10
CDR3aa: CGAVRAEAFF

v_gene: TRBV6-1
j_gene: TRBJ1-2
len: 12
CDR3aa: CASSEAWKGYTF

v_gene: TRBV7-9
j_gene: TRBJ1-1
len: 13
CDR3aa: CASSLGGQGVAFF

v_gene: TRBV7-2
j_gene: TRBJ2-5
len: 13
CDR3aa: CASSRQVQETQYF

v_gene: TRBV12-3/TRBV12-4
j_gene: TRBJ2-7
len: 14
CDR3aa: CASRAQTGPYEQYF

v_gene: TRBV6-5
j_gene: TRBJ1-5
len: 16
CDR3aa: CASSYGGPYSNQPQHF

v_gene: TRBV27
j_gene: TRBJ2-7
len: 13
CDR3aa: CASSLRQTYEQYF

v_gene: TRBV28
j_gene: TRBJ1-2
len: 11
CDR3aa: CASSMSYGYTF

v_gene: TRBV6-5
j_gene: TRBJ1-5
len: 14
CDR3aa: CASSSGQGNQPQHF

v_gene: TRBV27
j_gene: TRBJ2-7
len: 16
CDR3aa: CASSLIPGTGAYEQYF

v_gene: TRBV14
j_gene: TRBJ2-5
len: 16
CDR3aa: CASSPFGTGGQETQYF

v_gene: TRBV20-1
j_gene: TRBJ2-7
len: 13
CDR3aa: CSGEDRVGSEQYF

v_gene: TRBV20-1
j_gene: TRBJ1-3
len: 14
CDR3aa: CSAADDSSGNTIYF

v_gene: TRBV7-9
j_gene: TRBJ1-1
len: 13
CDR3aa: CASSSTGQSEAFF

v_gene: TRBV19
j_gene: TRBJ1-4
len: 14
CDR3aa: CASTAWENNEKLFF

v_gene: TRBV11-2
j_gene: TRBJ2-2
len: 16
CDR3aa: CASMIIRGVGTGELFF

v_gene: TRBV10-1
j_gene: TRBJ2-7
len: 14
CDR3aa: CASSDSGTNYEQYF

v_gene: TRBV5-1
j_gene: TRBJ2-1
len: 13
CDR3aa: CASSPEYFPFQFF

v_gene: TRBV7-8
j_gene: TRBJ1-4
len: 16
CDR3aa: CASSPRDRGGNEKLFF

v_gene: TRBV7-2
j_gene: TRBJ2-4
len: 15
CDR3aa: CASSPSGRAQNIQYF

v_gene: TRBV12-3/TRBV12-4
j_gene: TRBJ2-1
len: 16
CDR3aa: CASTIGGGGSYNEQFF

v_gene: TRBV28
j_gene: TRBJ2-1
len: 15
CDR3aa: CASSFSPETYNEQFF

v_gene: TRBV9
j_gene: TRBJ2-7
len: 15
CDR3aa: CASSVGGPPSTEQYF